This TCR beta chain comes out of a study of shared clonotypes between healthy human individuals. Using immunoSEQ multiplex PCR, the repertoire was profiled, and TCRdb retains in-frame clones only, with some absent. The data show 2.3 million or so clones, with 85% to 95% seen just once and 0.39% held by the top ten. CDR3 length: 12 amino acids. CDR1 and CDR2 from the germline V gene are SQVTM and ANQGSEA. V was clipped by 4 bases and J by 5 bases; unmatched bases: 4. This clonotype was sampled from a man between 18 and 29 years old in good health. Some clones in this sample may be carry-over from other donors' samples. Sequencing was carried out using naive CD4+ T cells from PBMCs. As to subset: CD45RA+ positively selected. The chain couples TRBV29-1 to TRBJ2-5; 7 bases match TRBD2. This chain's CDR3 is CSVGGGRETQYF. The CDR3 DNA sequence: TGCAGCGTTGGGGGAGGGCGCGAGACCCAGTACTTC.